The source of this T cell receptor (beta chain) is a study of blood T cell repertoires in COVID-19. The germline V gene has CDR1 SGHNT and CDR2 YYREEE (reference sequence). There are 15 residues in the CDR3. V trimming: 2 bases; J trimming: 4 bases; junction bases outside the gene matches: 5. This clone showed up just once. This table comes from immunoSEQ multiplex PCR, and its TCRdb copy is limited to in-frame clones, with some not included. The sample contains around 230,000 clones, over 70% of which appear only once. The sample taken for sequencing was peripheral blood. V and J are TRBV5-4 and TRBJ1-5; 8 nucleotides line up with TRBD1. This TCR came from a woman of 80 years or more with acute or convalescent COVID-19. The CDR3 loop is CASSFDRGLNQPQHF. The CDR3 DNA reads as TGTGCCAGCAGCTTTGACAGGGGACTTAATCAGCCCCAGCATTTT.